The rows below give T cell receptor beta chains drawn from one sample of a study of vaccination and CD4 T cells after COVID-19. Their recognized antigens are unknown. MiXCR, run by TCRdb on the PCR reads, gives a single entry per CDR3 protein. This table has about 6,800 distinct CDR3 sequences, approximately 60% appearing once. The sequenced sample was CD4+ T cells from blood, cultured in vitro. These receptors came from a human donor in good health. CDR3s include the opening cysteine and the closing phenylalanine or tryptophan. D genes are given only for firm matches. A clone size is listed for some rows: how often the clone was seen (once, few, many), or a class if it is expanded.

>TRBV20-1|TRBJ1-2|TRBD1|few
TGCAGTGCTATGGACAGGGGCTATGGCTACACCTTC
CSAMDRGYGYTF
>TRBV2|TRBJ1-2|NA|few
TGTGCCAGCAGTGGTGCTGGACAAGTTGGCTACACCTTC
CASSGAGQVGYTF
>TRBV27|TRBJ1-1|NA|NA
TGTGCCAGCAGACTGACCCCTATGAACACTGAAGCTTTCTTT
CASRLTPMNTEAFF
>TRBV7-2|TRBJ2-1|NA|few
TGTGCCAGCAGCTTAGATGGCGGACCCGGCAATGAGCAGTTCTTC
CASSLDGGPGNEQFF
>TRBV20-1|TRBJ1-3|NA|few
TGCAGTGCTAGAGATGGGACGACTTCTGGAAACACCATATATTTT
CSARDGTTSGNTIYF
>TRBV6-2/TRBV6-3|TRBJ2-1|TRBD2|NA
TGTGCCAGCAGTTACTCGGGCGGGAGAGGCTTAGATGAGCAGTTCTTC
CASSYSGGRGLDEQFF
>TRBV11-2|TRBJ2-5|NA|few
TGTGCCAGCAGACATACGGGGGCACAAGAGACCCAGTACTTC
CASRHTGAQETQYF
>TRBV28|TRBJ1-5|NA|NA
TGTGCCAGCAGCTGGCCTAGCCTAGGGGAGATGAGCAATCAGCCCCAGCATTTT
CASSWPSLGEMSNQPQHF
>TRBV20-1|TRBJ1-6|NA|few
TGCAGTGCTAGTGGTGAAGGAGGCAATTCACCCCTCCACTTT
CSASGEGGNSPLHF
>TRBV11-2|TRBJ2-5|TRBD2|few
TGTGCCAGCAGCCGGGGACTAGCGGGAAAGCGTGAGACCCAGTACTTC
CASSRGLAGKRETQYF
>TRBV6-1|TRBJ1-4|TRBD1|NA
TGTGCCAGCAGCCCCGGGACAGGGGGCAAGGAAAAACTGTTTTTT
CASSPGTGGKEKLFF
>TRBV20-1|TRBJ2-5|NA|NA
TGCAGTGCTAGAGACCCTGGGACCCAGTACTTC
CSARDPGTQYF
>TRBV12-3/TRBV12-4|TRBJ1-4|NA|few
TGTGCCAGCAGTTTGGGGGAGGATCTGTTTTTT
CASSLGEDLFF
>TRBV29-1|TRBJ1-1|TRBD1|NA
TGCAGCGTTAAGGGACAGGGGCGCATGAACACTGAAGCTTTCTTT
CSVKGQGRMNTEAFF
>TRBV20-1|TRBJ1-5|NA|NA
TGCAGTGCCCCTACGGCAAATCAGCCCCAGCATTTT
CSAPTANQPQHF
>TRBV7-8|TRBJ2-3|NA|NA
TGTGCCAGCAGCCCGGGACATAGCACAGATACGCAGTATTTT
CASSPGHSTDTQYF
>TRBV10-3|TRBJ2-1|TRBD1|NA
TGTGCCATACAGGGGGCTCGAAATGAGCAGTTCTTC
CAIQGARNEQFF
>TRBV5-6|TRBJ2-1|NA|NA
TGTGCCAGCAGCTCCTTCAGATCTGGAGGAAATGAGCAGTTCTTC
CASSSFRSGGNEQFF
>TRBV7-8|TRBJ1-5|TRBD1|NA
TGTGCCAGCAGCTTACGGACAGGGAGCAATCAGCCCCAGCATTTT
CASSLRTGSNQPQHF
>TRBV6-1|TRBJ1-2|NA|medium-sized
TGTGCCAGCAGTGAAGGGCCGCAATATGGCTACACCTTC
CASSEGPQYGYTF
>TRBV7-9|TRBJ1-2|NA|NA
TGTGCCAGCAGCTTTTATTCTCTTTATGGCTACACCTTC
CASSFYSLYGYTF
>TRBV5-1|TRBJ2-1|NA|NA
TGCGCCAGCAGCTTACCGTTCCGGGGTAGTGAGCAGTTCTTC
CASSLPFRGSEQFF
>TRBV19|TRBJ2-3|NA|NA
TGTGCCAGTAGTAGCGGGGCTAGCACAGATACGCAGTATTTT
CASSSGASTDTQYF
>TRBV10-2|TRBJ1-2|NA|few
TGCGCCAGCAGTGAGGGGGCAGATGGCTACACCTTC
CASSEGADGYTF
>TRBV30|TRBJ1-6|NA|NA
TGTGCCTGGGGGGGGTCAGGTTCACCCCTCCACTTT
CAWGGSGSPLHF
>TRBV19|TRBJ2-7|NA|NA
TGTGCCAGTAGACAAACTAGCAGCGAGCAGTACTTC
CASRQTSSEQYF
>TRBV11-3|TRBJ1-1|NA|NA
TGTGCCAGCAGCTTAGATCGATCAGGACGGAACACTGAAGCTTTCTTT
CASSLDRSGRNTEAFF
>TRBV7-8|TRBJ2-1|NA|NA
TGTGCCAGCAGCTTAGGGGACCAGTTCAATGAGCAGTTCTTC
CASSLGDQFNEQFF
>TRBV20-1|TRBJ1-5|NA|NA
TGCAGTGCTAGGTCCGGGGGCTGGAGCAATCAGCCCCAGCATTTT
CSARSGGWSNQPQHF
>TRBV9|TRBJ1-2|TRBD1|NA
TGTGCCAGCAGCGGTACACAGGGGTACTATGGCTACACCTTC
CASSGTQGYYGYTF
>TRBV7-2|TRBJ2-1|NA|NA
TGTGCCAGCAGCTTAGATACGCCAGTAGAGCAGTTCTTC
CASSLDTPVEQFF
>TRBV11-2|TRBJ2-7|TRBD2|NA
TGTGCCAGCAGCTTTATCCCCACTAGCGGGGCCTACGAGCAGTACTTC
CASSFIPTSGAYEQYF
>TRBV6-1|TRBJ2-6|TRBD2|NA
TGTGCCAGCAGTGATGGTAAGCGGGGTAACTCTGGGGCCAACGTCCTGACTTTC
CASSDGKRGNSGANVLTF
>TRBV20-1|TRBJ2-3|TRBD2|few
TGCAGTGCTGGTAGCGGGAGCACAGATACGCAGTATTTT
CSAGSGSTDTQYF
>TRBV20-1|TRBJ2-5|NA|NA
TGCAGTGTTCCCCCCCCAAGGGCTAGAGCCGTGAAAGAGACCCAGTACTTC
CSVPPPRARAVKETQYF
>TRBV5-4|TRBJ2-7|TRBD2|NA
TGTGCCAGCAGCCCCGACAAATGGGCTAGCGGGAGAAACGAGCAGTACTTC
CASSPDKWASGRNEQYF
>TRBV6-2/TRBV6-3|TRBJ2-2|TRBD2|once
TGTGCCAGCACGGGACTAGCGGACCCTTTGAACACCGGGGAGCTGTTTTTT
CASTGLADPLNTGELFF
>TRBV20-1|TRBJ2-1|TRBD2|NA
TGCAGTGCCACGATACCGGGACTAGCGGCGTACAATGAGCAGTTCTTC
CSATIPGLAAYNEQFF
>TRBV23-1|TRBJ1-2|NA|once
TGCGCCAGCAGTCGACAGAGCCTTAGTGATGGCTACACCTTC
CASSRQSLSDGYTF